These T cell receptor beta chains were read from a single sample in a study of CD8+CD57+ T cells in acquired aplastic anemia. Using its own MiXCR run on the reads, TCRdb lists one record per CDR3 protein. In the table there are approximately 190,000 distinct CDR3 sequences, more than 45% of which are singletons. The sequencing input was sorted CD4+, CD8+, or CD8+CD57+ T cells (not recorded which) from PBMCs. These receptors all come from a human donor with aplastic anemia. Both conserved end residues are trimmed from each CDR3. Each record gives: J gene, V gene, CDR3 protein.

J: TRBJ2-2
V: TRBV20-1
CDR3: SVARQGAGELF

J: TRBJ1-2
V: TRBV27
CDR3: ASSLQGAGGYT

J: TRBJ2-1
V: TRBV24-1
CDR3: ATSAGTMYNEQF

J: TRBJ1-6
V: TRBV4-1
CDR3: ASSHATGVFQDSYNSPPH

J: TRBJ2-3
V: TRBV11-3
CDR3: ASSQGLAGADTQY

J: TRBJ2-1
V: TRBV5-4
CDR3: ASSQLAGVHNEQF

J: TRBJ2-7
V: TRBV24-1
CDR3: ATSDGRGRGIDEQY

J: TRBJ1-3
V: TRBV5-1
CDR3: ASSPRASGNTIY

J: TRBJ2-5
V: TRBV12-3/TRBV12-4
CDR3: ASTINPDRAETQY

J: TRBJ1-5
V: TRBV5-1
CDR3: ASSATGFWGQPQH

J: TRBJ2-1
V: TRBV10-3
CDR3: AIKTSGNVDEQF

J: TRBJ2-2
V: TRBV10-3
CDR3: ATGELF

J: TRBJ1-5
V: TRBV6-5
CDR3: ASSYLSGQPQH

J: TRBJ1-5
V: TRBV11-1
CDR3: ASSVGQGENQPQH

J: TRBJ1-3
V: TRBV7-9
CDR3: ASRLLTGNTIY

J: TRBJ2-1
V: TRBV11-2
CDR3: ASSLGTGTSYNEQF

J: TRBJ2-1
V: TRBV11-1
CDR3: ASSTLTSLYAPRNNEQF